The 19 T cell receptor beta chains presented below share a single source sample, sequenced in a study of T cells in Graves' hyperthyroidism and ophthalmopathy. What was amplified from RNA transcripts were TCR beta CDR3 regions. The TCR CDR3 was amplified in a first-round RT-PCR using the HTBI primer set. TCRdb re-analysed the multiplex PCR reads in MiXCR, keeping a single row per CDR3 protein. The table has approximately 720,000 distinct CDR3 sequences, over 15% seen once; the top ten hold approximately 16%. Sequenced input: blood. These receptors were taken from a woman in her fifties or sixties with Graves' hyperthyroidism that later progressed to Graves' ophthalmopathy.

In this sample, this clonotype turned up many times. V and J are TRBV30 and TRBJ2-2, with 7 bases that match TRBD1. CDR1 GTSNPN and CDR2 SVGIG come from the germline V gene (reference sequence). V lost 5 bases, J lost 0 bases, and 0 bases stayed unmatched. CDR3 length equals 13 residues. Here the CDR3 DNA reads TGTGCCTGGCAGGGGGCGAACACCGGGGAGCTGTTTTTT. Translation: CAWQGANTGELFF.

The chain employs TRBV19 and TRBJ1-5, with D hard to call. V lost 5 bases to trimming and J lost 7 bases, with 12 bases between them. CDR1 is LNHDA and CDR2 is SQIVND in the germline V gene (reference sequence). The CDR3 is 13 residues long. CDR3 sequence (DNA): TGTGCCAGTAGTTTATCGGTTATGCAGCCCCAGCATTTT. Translating gives CASSLSVMQPQHF.

The chain joins TRBV19 to TRBJ2-1; 10 positions match TRBD2. V lost 5 bases and J lost 9; bases outside the gene matches: 10. Germline CDR1 reads LNHDA; CDR2 reads SQIVND (reference sequence). This CDR3 region has 15 residues. The CDR3 DNA reads as TGTGCCAGTAGTGGAAGCGGGGGGGCTTACGCTGAGCAGTTCTTC. This sequence encodes CASSGSGGAYAEQFF.

Worth noting for this clonotype: With a much larger clone just one base away, this may be a read error. The V gene is TRBV7-2, the J gene TRBJ2-3; D remains unclear. CDR1 is SGHTA and CDR2 is FQGNSA in the germline V gene. This CDR3 contains 14 residues. The CDR3 nucleotides read TGTGACAGCAGCCCAGCATCTAGCACAGATACGCAGTATTTT. Encoded protein: CDSSPASSTDTQYF.

This chain uses TRBV11-3 with TRBJ1-5; TRBD1 might be the D (6 bases). The germline V gene has CDR1 SGHNT and CDR2 YENEEA. The V gene lost 5 bases and the J gene lost 3 bases, with 14 bases spanning the gap. The CDR3 has 15 amino acids. The CDR3 bases are TGTGCCAGCAGCCACCGGGACACCTCCAATCAGCCCCAGCATTTT. Translation gives CASSHRDTSNQPQHF.

This chain links TRBV5-4 with TRBJ2-3; TRBD2 agrees at 14 bases. J gave up 2 bases and V 5 bases, and 13 bases lay outside the gene matches. The CDR3 extends over 19 amino acids. Germline CDR1 SGHNT, CDR2 YYREEE (reference sequence). The CDR3 DNA follows: TGTGCCAGCAGTTCCCCGTGGACTAGCGGGGGGTGGGACACAGATACGCAGTATTTT. It specifies CASSSPWTSGGWDTDTQYF.

This clonotype was picked up many times. The J gene is TRBJ1-3, the V gene TRBV27; D is ambiguous. The CDR3 is made up of 13 amino acids. The V and J ends lost 3 bases and 0 bases respectively, with 3 bases between them. Germline CDR1 MNHEY, CDR2 SMNVEV (reference sequence). The CDR3 coding sequence is TGTGCCAGCAGTTTCCTCTCTGGAAACACCATATATTTT. It codes for CASSFLSGNTIYF.

The gene calls are TRBV24-1 and TRBJ1-4, with D tentatively TRBD1 (5 bases). V gave up 4 bases and J gave up 3 bases, with 17 bases separating them. This CDR3 comprises 17 residues. Germline V gene sequence: CDR1 KGHDR, CDR2 SFDVKD. The CDR3 DNA is TGTGCCACCAGTGACCCTAGGAGGGGCACTTCTAATGAAAAACTGTTTTTT. Translation gives CATSDPRRGTSNEKLFF.

This clonotype was detected a few times. The chain is built from TRBV30 and TRBJ2-3; D possibly uses TRBD1 or TRBD2 (5 bases each). The CDR3 has 20 amino acids. V lost 5 bases to trimming and J lost 1 base, with 31 bases between them. Per the germline V gene, CDR1 is GTSNPN and CDR2 is SVGIG (reference sequence). The CDR3 DNA is TGTGCCTGGGACCGAGCTCGGACGTTAACGACGGGGCAAGGCACAGATACGCAGTATTTT. It is translated as CAWDRARTLTTGQGTDTQYF.

This clonotype was seen only a few times. This sequence joins TRBV6-2 or TRBV6-3 and TRBJ2-1; D is possibly TRBD1 (5 bases). V was clipped by 7 bases and J by 7 bases, with 17 bases between them. Germline V gene sequence: CDR1 MNHEY, CDR2 SVGEGT. The CDR3 runs to 14 residues. The CDR3 sequence: CASISLADRNEQFF. DNA of the CDR3: TGTGCCAGCATCTCCCTCGCAGACAGAAATGAGCAGTTCTTC.

The table lists this clonotype with many counts. The chain employs TRBV11-2 and TRBJ2-3; tentative D call: TRBD2 (6 bases). Trimming stripped 3 bases from V and 2 bases from J, with 12 bases between. The CDR3 sequence is 15 residues long. Germline V CDR1 and CDR2: SGHAT, FQNNGV. The CDR3 here is CASSLGRPDTDTQYF. The DNA of the CDR3 is TGTGCCAGCAGCTTGGGGAGGCCGGACACAGATACGCAGTATTTT.

This clonotype was counted ten times or more. The chain couples TRBV11-2 to TRBJ2-1; D gene ambiguous. The length of the CDR3 is 16 residues. The germline CDR1 and CDR2 sequences are SGHAT and FQNNGV. V shed 3 bases and J shed 2 bases, with 14 bases lying between them. Here the CDR3 reads CASSFGNSNAYNEQFF. CDR3 coding DNA: TGTGCCAGCAGCTTTGGAAACAGCAATGCCTACAATGAGCAGTTCTTC.

This clonotype has ten or more counts. V is TRBV6-6 and J is TRBJ1-5, with 8 nucleotides matching TRBD1. V was pared by 2 bases and J by 5 bases, with 5 bases of the junction left unmatched. CDR1 MNHNY and CDR2 SVGAGI come from the germline V gene (reference sequence). The CDR3 loop spans 15 amino acids. Written as DNA, the CDR3 is TGTGCCAGCAGTTACCTCGGACAGGGTGATCAGCCCCAGCATTTT. This encodes CASSYLGQGDQPQHF.

There are many counts of this clonotype. This chain uses TRBV10-3 with TRBJ2-5, with D perhaps TRBD1 (6 bases). The length of the CDR3 is 14 residues. V was clipped by 10 bases and J by 2 bases, with 17 bases between them. Germline V CDR1 and CDR2: ENHRY, SYGVKD. CDR3 amino acids: CATENRDKQETQYF. For the CDR3, the DNA is TGTGCCACCGAAAACCGGGACAAGCAAGAGACCCAGTACTTC.

The chain links TRBV15 to TRBJ1-3; D uncertain. This CDR3 comprises 16 residues. Trimming took 4 bases from V and 2 from J, leaving 15 bases between them. The V gene's germline CDR1 is LNHNV and CDR2 YYDKDF (reference sequence). CDR3 sequence reads: CATSTGPPPAGNTIYF. The CDR3 DNA follows: TGTGCCACCAGCACCGGGCCTCCCCCGGCTGGAAACACCATATATTTT.

This clonotype was seen many times. The V gene is TRBV2, the J gene TRBJ2-2; 7 bases are shared with TRBD2. Germline V gene data show CDR1 as SNHLY and CDR2 as FYNNEI. Unmatched junction bases numbered 6, after V lost 3 bases and J lost 5 bases. This CDR3 has 15 residues. CDR3 bases: TGTGCCAGCAGTGAGTTGCGGGGGAGGACCGGGGAGCTGTTTTTT. Translating it yields CASSELRGRTGELFF. Full variable domain (remainder filled in from reference TRBV2 and TRBJ2-2): EPEVTQTPSHQVTQMGQEVILRCVPISNHLYFYWYRQILGQKVEFLVSFYNNEISEKSEIFDDQFSVERPDGSNFTLKIRSTKLEDSAMYFCASSELRGRTGELFFGEGSRLTVL.

This clonotype was found many times. The chain links TRBV2 to TRBJ2-5, with 11 bases fitting TRBD2. Germline V gene data show CDR1 as SNHLY and CDR2 as FYNNEI. The CDR3 has 16 residues. V gave up 6 bases and J gave up 5 bases; unmatched junction bases: 11. The chain's CDR3 is CASRTWASGGFETQYF. The CDR3 DNA follows: TGTGCCAGCAGAACTTGGGCTAGCGGGGGGTTTGAGACCCAGTACTTC.

The V and J genes are TRBV11-2 and TRBJ1-4; D remains ambiguous. V gave up 1 base and J gave up 11 bases, with 11 bases separating them. CDR1 and CDR2 (germline): SGHAT, FQNNGV. The CDR3 consists of 13 residues. In DNA, the CDR3 is TGTGCCAGCAGCTTAGTAACCGGTGGGAAACTGTTTTTT. Translation gives CASSLVTGGKLFF.

The rearrangement joins TRBV9 to TRBJ2-2; D is tentatively TRBD1 or TRBD2 (7 bases each). CDR3 length: 15 residues. V lost 2 bases to trimming and J lost 3 bases, with 11 bases between them. Germline V gene sequence: CDR1 SGDLS, CDR2 YYNGEE. CDR3 sequence (DNA): TGTGCCAGCAGCGTTCAGGGGGGGGACACCGGGGAGCTGTTTTTT. It encodes CASSVQGGDTGELFF.